This passage covers 20 T cell receptor beta chains from one sample sequenced in a study of blood T cell repertoires in COVID-19. Libraries were prepared by immunoSEQ multiplex PCR; TCRdb keeps only in-frame clonotypes and omits some of them. The data hold some 270,000 clones, with about 80% observed a single time. The sample taken for sequencing was peripheral blood. The receptors come from a person in their 70s with COVID-19, enrolled during active disease.

The rearrangement links TRBV3-1 (or the pseudogene TRBV3-2) to TRBJ2-7; 12 nucleotides agree with TRBD2. Germline-derived CDR1 and CDR2 are LGHDT and YNNKEL (reference sequence). The ends lost 4 bases at V and 6 bases at J; junction bases unmatched: 4. The CDR3 consists of 14 residues. The CDR3, as DNA: TGTGCCAGCAGCCCTCGGACTAGCGGGACCGAGCAGTACTTC. This encodes CASSPRTSGTEQYF.

This clone was detected once. The chain couples TRBV19 to TRBJ1-5; D is unclear. V lost 3 bases, J lost 4 bases, and 7 bases lay in between. Germline V lookup: CDR1 LNHDA, CDR2 SQIVND (reference sequence). The CDR3 consists of 13 residues. CDR3 DNA: TGTGCCAGTAGTATTCGGGTTAATCAGCCCCAGCATTTT. This sequence encodes CASSIRVNQPQHF.

The CDR3 DNA follows: TGTGCCAGCAGCAGTACAGGGGGACGCAACGACGAGCAGTACTTC. It translates to CASSSTGGRNDEQYF. The J gene is TRBJ2-7, the V gene TRBV28; 8 bases align to TRBD1. V shed 6 bases and J 5 bases; nucleotides not matched to a gene: 12. There are 15 residues in the CDR3. CDR1 is MDHEN and CDR2 is SYDVKM in the germline V gene. Together with reference TRBV28 and TRBJ2-7, the CDR3 gives the full variable domain: DVKVTQSSRYLVKRTGEKVFLECVQDMDHENMFWYRQDPGLGLRLIYFSYDVKMKEKGDIPEGYSVSREKKERFSLILESASTNQTSMYLCASSSTGGRNDEQYFGPGTRLTVT.

V and J are TRBV7-8 and TRBJ1-1, with D perhaps TRBD1 (6 bases). The V end was cut by 6 bases, the J end by 1 base, with 12 bases between. This CDR3 comprises 14 residues. From germline, CDR1 is SGHVS and CDR2 FQNEAQ. The CDR3 loop is CASSTGSRNTEAFF. DNA of the CDR3: TGTGCCAGCAGTACAGGGTCTCGGAACACTGAAGCTTTCTTT.

The chain carries TRBV14 and TRBJ1-2; no clear D. Trimming stripped 1 base from V and 3 bases from J, with 15 bases between. The germline gives CDR1 SGHDN, CDR2 FVKESK. The CDR3 spans 16 residues. CDR3 sequence reads: CASSQGPLSFYYGYTF. CDR3 nucleotide sequence: TGTGCCAGCAGCCAAGGCCCACTTAGTTTCTACTATGGCTACACCTTC.

This chain uses TRBV19 with TRBJ1-1, with a weak D call TRBD1 (6 bases). V lost 6 bases and J lost 4, with 12 bases in between. CDR1 and CDR2 (germline): LNHDA, SQIVND (reference sequence). There are 13 residues in the CDR3. DNA of the CDR3: TGTGCCAGTAGCAACACAGGGCTCACTGAAGCTTTCTTT. This encodes CASSNTGLTEAFF.

This chain links TRBV2 with TRBJ2-3, with 7 nucleotides matching TRBD2. The CDR3 is made up of 17 amino acids. Unmatched junction bases numbered 11, after V lost 0 bases and J lost 5 bases. From germline, CDR1 is SNHLY and CDR2 FYNNEI. The CDR3 sequence: CASSEAPAGAGGDTQYF. The CDR3 coding sequence is TGTGCCAGCAGTGAAGCGCCCGCGGGAGCCGGGGGAGATACGCAGTATTTT.

The chain carries TRBV7-3 and TRBJ2-5, with a weak D call TRBD1 (6 bases). The V end was cut by 5 bases, the J end by 5 bases, with 18 bases between. The CDR3 extends over 15 amino acids. Germline CDR1 reads SGHTA; CDR2 reads FQGTGA. CDR3 sequence reads: CASSPGLQRGETQYF. The DNA of the CDR3 is TGTGCCAGCAGCCCCGGGCTCCAAAGGGGGGAGACCCAGTACTTC.

This chain connects TRBV12-3 or TRBV12-4 to TRBJ2-7; D is unresolved. V lost 3 bases and J 2 bases, leaving 8 bases between the germline ends. This CDR3 is 13 amino acids long. The CDR3 spells CASSFGRTYEQYF. DNA of the CDR3: TGTGCCAGCAGTTTTGGCAGGACCTACGAGCAGTACTTC.

V usage is TRBV5-6 and J usage is TRBJ2-7; 8 nucleotides line up with TRBD1. This CDR3 has 15 amino acids. The trim removed 3 bases at V and 2 bases at J, leaving 7 bases unmatched. Per the germline V gene, CDR1 is SGHDT and CDR2 is YYEEEE. For the CDR3, the DNA is TGTGCCAGCAGCTGGGGGACAGGTTCAACCTACGAGCAGTACTTC. Translating gives CASSWGTGSTYEQYF.

The chain combines TRBV5-1 with TRBJ1-4; possibly TRBD1 for D (5 bases). Germline assignment: CDR1 SGHRS and CDR2 YFSETQ. V was trimmed by 4 bases and J by 5 bases, leaving 6 bases between them. The length of the CDR3 is 12 residues. CDR3 sequence (DNA): TGCGCCAGCAGCCGGACAAATGAAAAACTGTTTTTT. It codes for CASSRTNEKLFF.

The chain employs TRBV7-6 and TRBJ1-1; D uncertain. The CDR3 loop spans 11 amino acids. Germline CDR1 is SGHVS and CDR2 is FNYEAQ. V was trimmed by 5 bases and J by 6 bases, leaving 7 bases between them. The CDR3 sequence is CASSRSSEAFF. The CDR3, as DNA: TGTGCCAGCAGCCGTTCCTCTGAAGCTTTCTTT.

J is TRBJ2-4 and V is TRBV28, with 11 nucleotides matching TRBD2. The V and J ends lost 4 bases and 1 base, in that order; junction bases with no gene match: 9. Looked up from germline, CDR1 is MDHEN and CDR2 is SYDVKM. The length of the CDR3 is 18 residues. DNA for the CDR3: TGTGCCAGCAGTTCAACCCTAGCGGGAGGCGTTGCCAAAAACATTCAGTACTTC. It specifies CASSSTLAGGVAKNIQYF.

The rearrangement uses TRBV28 and TRBJ1-5, with a weak D call TRBD1 (6 bases). The CDR3 has 12 amino acids. Germline V lookup: CDR1 MDHEN, CDR2 SYDVKM. CDR3 loop: CVVQGGNQPQHF. CDR3 nucleotides: TGTGTCGTACAGGGAGGGAATCAGCCCCAGCATTTT.

This chain links TRBV5-1 with TRBJ1-2; D is unresolved. Trimming stripped 4 bases from V and 8 bases from J, with 18 bases between. This CDR3 has 14 amino acids. CDR1 and CDR2 from the germline V gene are SGHRS and YFSETQ. This CDR3 is CASSPSNPNTGYTF. The CDR3, as DNA: TGCGCCAGCAGCCCGTCGAATCCTAATACGGGCTACACCTTC. Full variable domain (rest looked up from reference TRBV5-1 and TRBJ1-2): KAGVTQTPRYLIKTRGQQVTLSCSPISGHRSVSWYQQTPGQGLQFLFEYFSETQRNKGNFPGRFSGRQFSNSRSEMNVSTLELGDSALYLCASSPSNPNTGYTFGSGTRLTVV.

The V and J genes are TRBV11-2 and TRBJ1-4; D gene ambiguous. V gave up 2 bases and J gave up 14 bases, with 24 bases separating them. Per germline, CDR1 SGHAT and CDR2 FQNNGV. This CDR3 spans 16 amino acids. DNA of the CDR3: TGTGCCAGCAGCTTAAAACCCGGGAACCTCAACCTACGGCTGTTTTTT. Translated, it gives CASSLKPGNLNLRLFF.

The rearrangement links TRBV20-1 to TRBJ2-3; D call uncertain. Germline V gene sequence: CDR1 DFQATT, CDR2 SNEGSKA (reference sequence). The CDR3 consists of 11 residues. With 3 bases removed from V and 3 bases from J, the gap between germline ends came to 4 bases. CDR3 in amino acids: CSASSTDTQYF. The CDR3 bases are TGCAGTGCTAGTTCGACAGATACGCAGTATTTT.

The J gene is TRBJ1-6, the V gene TRBV7-6; TRBD1 agrees at 10 bases. The CDR3 sequence is 15 residues long. The V gene's germline CDR1 is SGHVS and CDR2 FNYEAQ. J was trimmed by 8 bases and V by 1 base; bases with no gene match: 2. In DNA, the CDR3 is TGTGCCAGCAGCTTAGGGGACAGGGGTGATTCACCCCTCCACTTT. Translating it yields CASSLGDRGDSPLHF.

The chain employs TRBV9 and TRBJ2-3; no clear D. Deletions cut 3 bases from V and 3 bases from J, with 11 bases between. Germline V gene data show CDR1 as SGDLS and CDR2 as YYNGEE. The CDR3 runs to 14 residues. The CDR3 DNA is TGTGCCAGCAGCGAAAATCCCAGTACAGATACGCAGTATTTT. Translation gives CASSENPSTDTQYF.

The gene calls are TRBV9 and TRBJ2-3, with 10 bases aligning to TRBD2. Germline V gene data show CDR1 as SGDLS and CDR2 as YYNGEE. The CDR3 extends over 17 amino acids. The V gene end was trimmed by 4 bases and the J gene end by 0 bases; junction bases not matched to a gene: 8. CDR3 residues: CASSTPLLAGSTDTQYF. The CDR3 DNA reads as TGTGCCAGCAGCACACCATTACTAGCGGGGAGCACAGATACGCAGTATTTT.